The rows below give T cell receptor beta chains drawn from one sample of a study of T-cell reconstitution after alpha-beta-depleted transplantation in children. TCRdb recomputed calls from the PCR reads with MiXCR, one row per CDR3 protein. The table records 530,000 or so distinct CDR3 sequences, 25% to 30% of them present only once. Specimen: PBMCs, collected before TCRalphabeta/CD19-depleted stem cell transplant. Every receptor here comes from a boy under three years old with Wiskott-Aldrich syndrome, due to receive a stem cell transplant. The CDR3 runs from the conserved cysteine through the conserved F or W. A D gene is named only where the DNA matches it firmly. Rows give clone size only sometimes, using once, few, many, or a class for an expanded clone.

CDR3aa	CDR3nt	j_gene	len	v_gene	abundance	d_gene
CASSFSRQGETQYF	TGTGCCAGCAGTTTTTCACGACAGGGCGAGACCCAGTACTTC	TRBJ2-5	14	TRBV27	few	TRBD1
CASRSTSGRYQETQYF	TGCGCCAGCAGATCAACTAGCGGGAGGTACCAAGAGACCCAGTACTTC	TRBJ2-5	16	TRBV5-1	few	TRBD2
CSALLAGGVNEQFF	TGCAGTGCTCTTCTAGCGGGAGGGGTCAATGAGCAGTTCTTC	TRBJ2-1	14	TRBV20-1	few	TRBD2
CASSTDRGDYGYTF	TGCGCCAGCAGCACGGACAGGGGTGACTATGGCTACACCTTC	TRBJ1-2	14	TRBV5-1	many	TRBD1
CASRRTGVDQPQHF	TGTGCCAGCAGACGGACAGGGGTTGACCAGCCCCAGCATTTT	TRBJ1-5	14	TRBV12-3/TRBV12-4	.	TRBD1
CASSLAGGLSYEQYF	TGCGCCAGCAGCTTGGCTGGCGGGCTATCCTACGAGCAGTACTTC	TRBJ2-7	15	TRBV5-1	few	.
CATSDRQGRDEQFF	TGTGCCACCAGTGATCGACAGGGAAGGGATGAGCAGTTCTTC	TRBJ2-1	14	TRBV24-1	few	TRBD1
CASSFSGSPQHF	TGTGCCAGCAGCTTTTCGGGGTCGCCCCAGCATTTT	TRBJ1-5	12	TRBV13	.	.
CASSLAPGTKDEQYF	TGTGCCAGCAGCTTGGCCCCGGGGACAAAGGACGAGCAGTACTTC	TRBJ2-7	15	TRBV5-5	.	.
CASSQEGYEQYF	TGTGCCAGCAGCCAAGAGGGGTACGAGCAGTACTTC	TRBJ2-7	12	TRBV4-2	.	.
CATSLTAGGRYTGELFF	TGTGCCACCAGCCTTACCGCGGGAGGAAGGTACACCGGGGAGCTGTTTTTT	TRBJ2-2	17	TRBV3-1	.	TRBD2
CASSEPKTGVNEKLFF	TGCGCCAGCAGTGAGCCCAAAACCGGAGTCAACGAAAAACTGTTTTTT	TRBJ1-4	16	TRBV10-2	.	.
CSAMPGAGQETQYF	TGCAGTGCCATGCCTGGAGCGGGGCAAGAGACCCAGTACTTC	TRBJ2-5	14	TRBV20-1	.	TRBD2
CASSAQGLANTGELFF	TGTGCCAGCTCGGCCCAAGGACTAGCCAACACCGGGGAGCTGTTTTTT	TRBJ2-2	16	TRBV2	.	TRBD2
CASSRGRVAMGRSSYNEQFF	TGTGCCAGCAGCCGGGGCCGGGTGGCGATGGGGAGAAGCTCCTACAATGAGCAGTTCTTC	TRBJ2-1	20	TRBV14	.	.
CASSVDRGRNEQFF	TGTGCCAGCAGCGTAGACAGGGGGCGCAATGAGCAGTTCTTC	TRBJ2-1	14	TRBV9	few	TRBD1
CASSERQAHYNEQFF	TGTGCCAGCAGTGAGCGACAGGCCCACTACAATGAGCAGTTCTTC	TRBJ2-1	15	TRBV27	.	.
CASSTKGQGNTEAFF	TGCGCCAGCAGCACAAAGGGACAGGGGAACACTGAAGCTTTCTTT	TRBJ1-1	15	TRBV5-1	few	TRBD1
CSGGQGATEAFF	TGCAGCGGGGGGCAGGGGGCCACTGAAGCTTTCTTT	TRBJ1-1	12	TRBV29-1	.	TRBD1